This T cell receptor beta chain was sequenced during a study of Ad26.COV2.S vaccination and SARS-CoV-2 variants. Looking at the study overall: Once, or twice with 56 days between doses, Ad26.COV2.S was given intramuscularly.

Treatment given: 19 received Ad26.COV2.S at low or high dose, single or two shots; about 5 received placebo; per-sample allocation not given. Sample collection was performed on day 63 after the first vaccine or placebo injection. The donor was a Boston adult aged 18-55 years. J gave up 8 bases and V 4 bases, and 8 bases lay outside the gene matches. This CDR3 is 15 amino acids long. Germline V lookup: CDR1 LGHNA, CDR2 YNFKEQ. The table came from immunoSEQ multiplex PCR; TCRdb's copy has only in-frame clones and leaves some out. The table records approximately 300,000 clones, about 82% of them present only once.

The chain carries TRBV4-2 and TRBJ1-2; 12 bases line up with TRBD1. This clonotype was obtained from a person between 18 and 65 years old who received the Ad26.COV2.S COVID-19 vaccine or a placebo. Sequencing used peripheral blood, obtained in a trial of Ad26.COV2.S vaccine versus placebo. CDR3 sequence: CASSPPGQGARGYTF. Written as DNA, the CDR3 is TGTGCCAGCAGCCCCCCGGGACAGGGGGCGCGAGGCTACACCTTC.